Below, 5 T cell receptor beta chains from the same sample are listed, as sequenced in a study of blood T cell repertoires in COVID-19. This table comes from immunoSEQ multiplex PCR, and its TCRdb copy is limited to in-frame clones, with some not included. The data show roughly 250,000 clones, approximately 79% seen once. Sequencing used peripheral blood. These receptors came from a woman between 40 and 50 years old with active or convalescent COVID-19.

This clone was seen at least ten times. This chain connects TRBV6-5 to TRBJ1-6; 7 bases fit TRBD1. Germline lookup yields CDR1 MNHEY and CDR2 SVGAGI. Trimming took 11 bases from V and 8 from J; bases not matched to a gene: 6. This CDR3 contains 12 residues. The CDR3 region has the DNA TGTGCCTGCCGGGACAGAGATTCACCCCTCCACTTT. Protein: CACRDRDSPLHF.

The J gene is TRBJ2-3, the V gene TRBV5-1; D is unclear. Deletions cut 0 bases from V and 5 bases from J, with 7 bases between. The germline CDR1 and CDR2 sequences are SGHRS and YFSETQ. This CDR3 comprises 13 residues. The CDR3 reads CASSLESVDTQYF. Here the CDR3 DNA reads TGCGCCAGCAGCTTGGAATCTGTAGATACGCAGTATTTT.

This clone was counted at least ten times. The same CDR3 arises from other DNA sequences in this sample as well. V is TRBV6-4 and J is TRBJ2-6, with 7 positions matching TRBD1. The CDR3 covers 16 residues. In germline, CDR1 is MRHNA, CDR2 SNTAGT. V shed 0 bases, J shed 2 bases, and the junction held 1 base outside the gene matches. CDR3 loop: CASSDSGGAGANVLTF. The DNA for the CDR3 is TGTGCCAGCAGTGACTCAGGGGGCGCTGGGGCCAACGTCCTGACTTTC.

The V and J genes are TRBV9 and TRBJ1-6, with 7 bases matching TRBD1. The CDR3 is 16 amino acids. Germline lookup yields CDR1 SGDLS and CDR2 YYNGEE. V trimming: 3 bases; J trimming: 7 bases; junction bases outside the gene matches: 10. In DNA, the CDR3 is TGTGCCAGCAGCGCTCCCGGGACAGCCGACAATTCACCCCTCCACTTT. It encodes CASSAPGTADNSPLHF.

The chain links TRBV19 to TRBJ2-3; TRBD1 might be the D (5 bases). V was cut by 8 bases and J by 0 bases, with 9 bases left in between. This CDR3 comprises 13 residues. Germline lookup yields CDR1 LNHDA and CDR2 SQIVND (reference sequence). CDR3 sequence: CASAGFSTDTQYF. CDR3 coding DNA: TGTGCCAGTGCAGGGTTTAGCACAGATACGCAGTATTTT.